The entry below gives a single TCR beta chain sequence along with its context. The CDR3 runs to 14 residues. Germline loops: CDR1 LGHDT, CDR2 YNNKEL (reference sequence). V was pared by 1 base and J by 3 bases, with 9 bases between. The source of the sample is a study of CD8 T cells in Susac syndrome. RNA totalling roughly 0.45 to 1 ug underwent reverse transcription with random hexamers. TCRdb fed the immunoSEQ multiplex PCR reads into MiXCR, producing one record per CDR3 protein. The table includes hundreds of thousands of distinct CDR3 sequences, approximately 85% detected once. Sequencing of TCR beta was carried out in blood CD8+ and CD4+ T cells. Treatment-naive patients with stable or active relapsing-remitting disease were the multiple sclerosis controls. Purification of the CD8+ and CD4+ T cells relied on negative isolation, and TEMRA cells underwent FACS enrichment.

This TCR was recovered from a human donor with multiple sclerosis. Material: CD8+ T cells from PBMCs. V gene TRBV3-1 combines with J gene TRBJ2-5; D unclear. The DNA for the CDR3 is TGTGCCAGCAGCCAAGTCGGGCAGAAAGAGACCCAGTACTTC. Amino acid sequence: CASSQVGQKETQYF.